Sequencing of this T cell receptor beta chain was carried out in a study of blood T cell repertoires in COVID-19. Turning to the study itself: Acute and convalescent COVID-19 samples came from the United States, Italy and Spain. The analysed material was cDNA or gDNA that came from T cells, B-cell-depleted T cells, or PBMCs.

Germline CDR1 reads LGHDT; CDR2 reads YNNKEL (reference sequence). CDR3 length equals 12 residues. The V end was cut by 4 bases, the J end by 10 bases, with 11 bases between. The authors' processing: The assay estimated nucleated cells by amplifying reference gene primers. Repertoires were generated with immunoSEQ multiplex PCR, while TCRdb's copy carries only in-frame clones and drops some. V, J and clone size were drawn from that table, and D and trimming were deduced from the DNA. The repertoire holds under 200,000 clones, with just under 80% as singletons. Source material: peripheral blood. This receptor was taken from a man aged 65 to 79 with active or convalescent COVID-19. The chain recombines TRBV3-1 (or the pseudogene TRBV3-2) with TRBJ2-1; the D gene is possibly TRBD2 (5 bases). CDR3: CASSRWTEEQFF. The CDR3 DNA follows: TGTGCCAGCAGCCGATGGACTGAGGAGCAGTTCTTC.